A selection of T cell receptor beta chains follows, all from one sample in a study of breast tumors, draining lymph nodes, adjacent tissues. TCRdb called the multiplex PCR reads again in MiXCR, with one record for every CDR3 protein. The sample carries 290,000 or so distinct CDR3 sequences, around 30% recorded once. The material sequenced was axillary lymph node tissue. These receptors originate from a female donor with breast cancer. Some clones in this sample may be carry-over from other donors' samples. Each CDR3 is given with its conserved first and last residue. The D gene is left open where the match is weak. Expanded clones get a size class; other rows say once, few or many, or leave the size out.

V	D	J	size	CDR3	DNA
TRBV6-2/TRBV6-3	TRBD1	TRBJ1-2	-	CASSPMTGGLTHGYTF	TGTGCCAGCAGTCCAATGACAGGGGGCCTTACTCATGGCTACACCTTC
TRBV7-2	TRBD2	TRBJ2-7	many	CASSLVAGGPSYEQYF	TGTGCCAGCAGCTTAGTGGCGGGAGGGCCTTCGTACGAGCAGTACTTC
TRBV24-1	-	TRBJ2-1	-	CATSRGNEQFF	TGTGCCACCAGTCGCGGCAATGAGCAGTTCTTC
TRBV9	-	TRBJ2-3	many	CASSVVASSLADTQYF	TGTGCCAGCAGCGTAGTGGCTAGCTCATTGGCAGATACGCAGTATTTT
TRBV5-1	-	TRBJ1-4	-	CASSLKVPGSWDEKLFF	TGCGCCAGCAGCTTAAAGGTCCCCGGGTCATGGGATGAAAAACTGTTTTTT
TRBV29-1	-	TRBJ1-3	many	CSVTYSSGNTIYF	TGCAGCGTTACGTACAGCTCTGGAAACACCATATATTTT
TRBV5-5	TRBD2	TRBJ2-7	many	CASSLGLAGDTYEQYF	TGTGCCAGCAGCTTGGGACTAGCGGGAGATACCTACGAGCAGTACTTC
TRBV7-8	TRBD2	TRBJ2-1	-	CASSLSGRAYEQFF	TGTGCCAGCAGCCTAAGCGGGAGGGCTTATGAGCAGTTCTTC
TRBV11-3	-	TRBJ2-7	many	CASSLFGSGHYEQYF	TGTGCCAGCAGCTTATTCGGTAGCGGCCACTACGAGCAGTACTTC
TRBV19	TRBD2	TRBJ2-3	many	CASSMMAGGPDTQYF	TGTGCCAGTAGTATGATGGCGGGAGGGCCAGATACGCAGTATTTT
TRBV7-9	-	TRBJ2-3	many	CASSLVGRGTDTQYF	TGTGCCAGCAGCCTGGTGGGGCGCGGCACAGATACGCAGTATTTT
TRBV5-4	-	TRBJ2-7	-	CASSFTGRTHEQYF	TGTGCCAGCAGTTTTACAGGAAGAACCCACGAGCAGTACTTC
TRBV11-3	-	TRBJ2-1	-	CASSSGTASYNEQLF	TGTGCCAGCAGCTCCGGAACAGCCTCCTACAATGAGCAGCTCTTC
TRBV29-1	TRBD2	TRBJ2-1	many	CSVVPLAGGDNEQFF	TGCAGCGTTGTCCCACTAGCGGGAGGAGATAATGAGCAGTTCTTC
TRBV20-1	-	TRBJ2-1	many	CSARDWGGSSYNEQFF	TGCAGTGCTAGAGATTGGGGAGGAAGCTCCTACAATGAGCAGTTCTTC
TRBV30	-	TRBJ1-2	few	CAWSVLRNYGYTF	TGTGCCTGGAGTGTACTCAGAAACTATGGCTACACCTTC
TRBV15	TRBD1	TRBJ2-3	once	CATSSKGQRQDTQYF	TGTGCCACCAGCAGCAAGGGACAGCGCCAAGATACGCAGTATTTT
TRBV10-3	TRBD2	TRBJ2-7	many	CAISVGLAGRSEQYF	TGTGCCATCAGTGTTGGACTAGCGGGAAGATCCGAGCAGTACTTC
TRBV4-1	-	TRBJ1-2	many	CASSQGVTDGYTF	TGCGCCAGCAGCCAAGGGGTTACGGATGGCTACACCTTC
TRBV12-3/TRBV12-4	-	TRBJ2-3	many	CASSLGGRDLNTQYF	TGTGCCAGCAGTTTGGGGGGGCGGGATTTAAATACGCAGTATTTT
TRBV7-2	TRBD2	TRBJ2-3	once	CASSLTSSGSSYNEQYF	TGTGCCAGCAGCTTGACTTCTAGCGGGAGTTCCTACAATGAGCAGTATTTT
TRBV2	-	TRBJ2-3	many	CASSGGGIADTQYF	TGTGCCAGCAGTGGGGGCGGGATCGCAGATACGCAGTATTTT
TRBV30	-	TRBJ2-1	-	CAWTRAAGGVQFF	TGTGCCTGGACCAGGGCGGCTGGAGGGGTGCAGTTCTTC
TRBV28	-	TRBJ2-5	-	CASSFQGVQETQYF	TGTGCCAGCAGTTTCCAGGGAGTCCAAGAGACCCAGTACTTC
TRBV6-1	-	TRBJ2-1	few	CASSEAQRKVYNEQFF	TGTGCCAGCAGTGAAGCGCAAAGAAAAGTCTACAATGAGCAGTTCTTC
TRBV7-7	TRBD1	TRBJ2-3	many	CASSLSGTDTDTQYF	TGTGCTAGCAGCTTATCCGGGACAGACACAGATACGCAGTATTTT
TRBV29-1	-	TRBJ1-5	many	CSVGTQPQHF	TGCAGCGTTGGGACTCAGCCCCAGCATTTT
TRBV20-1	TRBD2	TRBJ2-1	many	CSASVLAGGPSEQFF	TGCAGTGCCAGCGTACTAGCGGGAGGGCCCAGTGAGCAGTTCTTC
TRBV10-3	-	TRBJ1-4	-	CAISARRNEKLFF	TGTGCCATCAGTGCTAGAAGGAATGAAAAACTGTTTTTT
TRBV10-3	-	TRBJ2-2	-	CAISAGGPNTGELFF	TGTGCCATCAGTGCTGGGGGGCCGAACACCGGGGAGCTGTTTTTT
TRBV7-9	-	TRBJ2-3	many	CASIRRGTGTDTQYF	TGTGCCAGCATCCGAAGGGGGACGGGCACAGATACGCAGTATTTT
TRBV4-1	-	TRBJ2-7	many	CASSQPIGGGHEQYF	TGCGCCAGCAGCCAGCCGATTGGGGGGGGGCACGAGCAGTACTTC
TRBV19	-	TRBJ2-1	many	CASSSFSEQFF	TGTGCCAGTAGTTCCTTTAGTGAGCAGTTCTTC
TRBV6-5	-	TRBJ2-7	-	CASRRIYEQYF	TGTGCCAGCCGGAGGATATACGAGCAGTACTTC
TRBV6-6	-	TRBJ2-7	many	CASSYEGGEQYF	TGTGCCAGCAGTTACGAGGGTGGCGAGCAGTACTTC
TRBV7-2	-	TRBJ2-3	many	CASSLAGRTQYF	TGTGCCAGCAGCTTAGCGGGCCGTACGCAGTATTTT
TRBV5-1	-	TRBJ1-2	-	CASSAQGQYGYTF	TGCGCCAGCAGTGCCCAGGGGCAATATGGCTACACCTTC
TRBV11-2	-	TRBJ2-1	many	CASSLDRGGIIDNEQFF	TGTGCCAGCAGCTTAGATAGAGGAGGGATTATCGACAATGAGCAGTTCTTC
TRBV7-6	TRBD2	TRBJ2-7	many	CASSRARGVGEQYF	TGTGCCAGCAGCCGCGCGCGGGGGGTCGGCGAGCAGTACTTC
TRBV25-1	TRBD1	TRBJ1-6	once	CASSADRQGTTYNSPLHF	TGTGCCAGCAGTGCAGACCGACAGGGTACGACCTATAATTCACCCCTCCACTTT
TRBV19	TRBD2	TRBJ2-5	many	CASSPQPGLAGETQYF	TGTGCCAGTAGTCCCCAGCCGGGACTAGCGGGAGAGACCCAGTACTTC
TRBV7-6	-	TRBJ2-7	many	CASSLTPRQGSYEQYF	TGTGCCAGCAGCTTAACCCCGCGGCAGGGGTCCTACGAGCAGTACTTC
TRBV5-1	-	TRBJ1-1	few	CASSLEAPMNTEAFF	TGCGCCAGCAGCTTGGAGGCCCCCATGAACACTGAAGCTTTCTTT